This paragraph covers one T cell receptor beta chain sequence. Its target is not known. This sample was taken from a study of sequential checkpoint blockade in melanoma. Background on the study: TCRβ was sequenced from DNA of about 94 pretreatment tumors. Roughly 23 patients had matched tumor biopsies before treatment and at week 13 after nivolumab or ipilimumab alone. Study results and limitations: Mutational load did not correlate with tumor T-cell fraction or clonality. Clinical benefit was about 30 times likelier when tumor T-cell fraction and clonality increased.

Assay used: immunoSEQ multiplex PCR; TCRdb lists only in-frame clones, some missing. The sample records about 6,400 clones, around 21% being singletons. Documented treatment: randomized to nivolumab then ipilimumab (arm A) or the reverse (arm B). The CDR3 is made up of 17 amino acids. V lost 1 base, J lost 4 bases, and 20 bases lay in between. The germline V gene has CDR1 LNHDA and CDR2 SQIVND (reference sequence). The receptor was derived from a human donor with melanoma. Sequenced here: tumor tissue (inferred from file names), sampled from a patient given nivolumab and ipilimumab in sequence. V usage is TRBV19 and J usage is TRBJ2-7, with a possible D match to TRBD1 (6 bases). In DNA form, the CDR3 reads TGTGCCAGTAGTATAGCTTTACAGGGTTTATCTTCTTACGAGCAGTACTTC. This encodes CASSIALQGLSSYEQYF. Full variable domain (remainder filled in from reference TRBV19 and TRBJ2-7): DGGITQSPKYLFRKEGQNVTLSCEQNLNHDAMYWYRQDPGQGLRLIYYSQIVNDFQKGDIAEGYSVSREKKESFPLTVTSAQKNPTAFYLCASSIALQGLSSYEQYFGPGTRLTVT.